This T cell receptor beta chain was sequenced for a study of identical twins. Study conclusions and caveats: Diverse VJ usage suggested most zero-insertion clonotypes were not invariant T cells. Out-of-frame alpha sequences common to twins exhibited a surplus of low generation probability.

CDR3 length: 13 amino acids. The germline V gene encodes CDR1 KGHDR and CDR2 SFDVKD. The V end was cut by 3 bases, the J end by 5 bases, with 7 bases between. From the 5' RACE reads, TCRdb called clonotypes with MiXCR, one entry per CDR3 protein. The repertoire holds roughly 540,000 distinct CDR3 sequences, with about 20% as singletons. This clonotype has a count of ten or more. The antigen is not known. These records were also assigned to another study, of T cells expressing NK-cell markers.

The chain joins TRBV24-1 to TRBJ2-1, with D unclear. Sequenced: CD4+ T cells sorted from blood. This sequence originates from a woman aged 18-29 years in good health. The CDR3 sequence: CATSDERNNEQFF. In DNA form, the CDR3 reads TGTGCCACCAGTGATGAGAGGAACAATGAGCAGTTCTTC.